The TCR beta chain described here comes from a study of T cell repertoires in cytomegalovirus infection. Study details: Public TCR beta signatures provided an indication of both CMV infection and a matching HLA type.

Regarding the study as a whole: Frequencies of public TCR beta families were cumulated, and this identified carriers of CMV plus the relevant HLA.

In TCRdb, the reads were re-called with MiXCR into one record per CDR3 protein. The sample lists roughly 500,000 distinct CDR3 sequences; approximately 15% were seen once. This clonotype was detected ten times or more. What it recognizes is unknown. The receptor was derived from a human donor in good health (CMV status not recorded). Some clones in this sample may be carry-over from other donors' samples. Source material: CD8+ T cells from PBMCs.

Written as DNA, the CDR3 is TGTGCCAGCAGCCGAGACAGGGTAAACGAGCAGTACTTC. Residues: CASSRDRVNEQYF. J is TRBJ2-7 and V is TRBV7-2; 7 bases match TRBD1. With 5 bases clipped from V and 5 bases from J, the junction kept 6 bases outside the gene matches. CDR3 length: 13 amino acids. The germline V gene has CDR1 SGHTA and CDR2 FQGNSA. Complete variable domain (other parts from reference TRBV7-2 and TRBJ2-7): GAGVSQSPSNKVTEKGKDVELRCDPISGHTALYWYRQSLGQGLEFLIYFQGNSAPDKSGLPSDRFSAERTGGSVSTLTIQRTQQEDSAVYLCASSRDRVNEQYFGPGTRLTVT.